What follows are 25 T cell receptor beta chains derived from one specimen sequenced in a study of T cell responses to AZD1222 COVID-19 vaccine. Produced via immunoSEQ multiplex PCR; TCRdb's table is partial and in-frame only. The sample carries under 150,000 clones, about 88% recorded once. The sequenced sample was peripheral blood, obtained on day 0 of AZD1222 vaccination. All receptors come from an adult in good health.

This rearrangement joins TRBV18 to TRBJ2-5; TRBD2 matches at 13 bases. Germline lookup yields CDR1 KGHSH and CDR2 LQKENI. Germline trimming cut 5 bases from V and 5 bases from J; bases unmatched to any gene: 11. The CDR3 has 17 amino acids. In nucleotides, the CDR3 is TGTGCCAGCTCATTTGGACTAGCGGGGGCCCGTCGGGAGACCCAGTACTTC. The encoded protein is CASSFGLAGARRETQYF.

The V gene is TRBV2, the J gene TRBJ1-5, with TRBD1 as a possible D gene (6 bases). Germline assignment: CDR1 SNHLY and CDR2 FYNNEI. The CDR3 covers 16 residues. Trimming removed 6 bases from V and 4 bases from J, with 19 bases in between. Here the CDR3 reads CASSENQWTVNQPQHF. DNA for the CDR3: TGTGCCAGCAGCGAGAATCAATGGACAGTAAATCAGCCCCAGCATTTT.

This chain connects TRBV28 to TRBJ1-1; D not certain. CDR1 MDHEN and CDR2 SYDVKM come from the germline V gene. Trimming took off 7 bases at V and 4 bases at J, with 13 bases between the two ends. The CDR3 is 13 amino acids. CDR3 nucleotide sequence: TGTGCCAGCACTCGCTACCTCGGCACTGAAGCTTTCTTT. Translating gives CASTRYLGTEAFF.

V usage is TRBV2 and J usage is TRBJ2-3; TRBD2 matches 9 bases. CDR1 and CDR2 (germline): SNHLY, FYNNEI. The CDR3 consists of 15 residues. Trimming took 4 bases from V and 5 from J; bases not matched to a gene: 7. CDR3 sequence: CASSVWRGGKDTQYF. The CDR3, as DNA: TGTGCCAGCAGTGTATGGCGGGGGGGAAAAGATACGCAGTATTTT.

This rearrangement joins TRBV7-3 to TRBJ2-1; D is uncertain. V lost 3 bases and J lost 3, with 6 bases in between. Germline V CDR1 and CDR2: SGHTA, FQGTGA. This CDR3 contains 13 residues. The CDR3 bases are TGTGCCAGCAGCTTTGGCGACTACAATGAGCAGTTCTTC. Amino acids: CASSFGDYNEQFF.

This chain links TRBV11-3 with TRBJ2-1, with D perhaps being TRBD1 or TRBD2 (5 bases each). V lost 2 bases and J lost 7, with 18 bases in between. The germline gives CDR1 SGHNT, CDR2 YENEEA. The CDR3 is made up of 16 amino acids. The CDR3 sequence is CASSLSGTPSWNEQFF. The CDR3, as DNA: TGTGCCAGCAGCTTATCAGGGACCCCAAGCTGGAATGAGCAGTTCTTC. Together with reference TRBV11-3 and TRBJ2-1, the CDR3 gives the full variable domain: EAGVVQSPRYKIIEKKQPVAFWCNPISGHNTLYWYLQNLGQGPELLIRYENEEAVDDSQLPKDRFSAERLKGVDSTLKIQPAELGDSAVYLCASSLSGTPSWNEQFFGPGTRLTVL.

The gene calls are TRBV27 and TRBJ2-1; 8 nucleotides agree with TRBD2. The CDR3 consists of 16 residues. With 0 bases clipped from V and 2 bases from J, the junction kept 3 bases outside the gene matches. Germline assignment: CDR1 MNHEY and CDR2 SMNVEV (reference sequence). Written as DNA, the CDR3 is TGTGCCAGCAGTTTATCCGGCGGGAGGACCTACAATGAGCAGTTCTTC. This translates into CASSLSGGRTYNEQFF.

The chain combines TRBV28 with TRBJ1-2; 10 positions agree with TRBD1. The CDR3 spans 14 residues. Germline CDR1 reads MDHEN; CDR2 reads SYDVKM. The V and J ends lost 4 bases and 4 bases, in that order; junction bases with no gene match: 3. The CDR3 nucleotides are TGTGCCAGCAGTTCGACAGGGGGCGGCTATGGCTACACCTTC. It codes for CASSSTGGGYGYTF.

This rearrangement joins TRBV28 to TRBJ2-7, with D possibly TRBD1 on 5 matching bases. Germline V gene data show CDR1 as MDHEN and CDR2 as SYDVKM. CDR3 length equals 13 residues. Trimming removed 5 bases from V and 4 bases from J, with 12 bases in between. This CDR3 reads CASSPRGWYEQYF. CDR3 bases: TGTGCCAGCAGTCCTAGGGGTTGGTACGAGCAGTACTTC.

The chain recombines TRBV18 with TRBJ2-1; possible D gene TRBD2, 7 bases. From germline, CDR1 is KGHSH and CDR2 LQKENI. This CDR3 region has 14 residues. The V end lost 5 bases, the J end lost 1 base, and 9 bases lay between the germline ends. In nucleotides, the CDR3 is TGTGCCAGCTCAAGGGGGGGGTCCTACAATGAGCAGTTCTTC. Protein product: CASSRGGSYNEQFF.

CDR3 protein: CASSYPGANTEAFF. For the CDR3, the DNA is TGTGCCAGCAGTTATCCGGGGGCGAACACTGAAGCTTTCTTT. The chain uses TRBV28 and TRBJ1-1, with D tentatively TRBD1 (6 bases). Trimming removed 4 bases from V and 1 base from J, with 10 bases in between. Germline CDR1 MDHEN, CDR2 SYDVKM. The CDR3 length is 14 residues. Complete variable domain (other parts from reference TRBV28 and TRBJ1-1): DVKVTQSSRYLVKRTGEKVFLECVQDMDHENMFWYRQDPGLGLRLIYFSYDVKMKEKGDIPEGYSVSREKKERFSLILESASTNQTSMYLCASSYPGANTEAFFGQGTRLTVV.

V usage is TRBV6-5 and J usage is TRBJ2-1, with TRBD2 identical over 10 bases. The ends lost 5 bases at V and 9 bases at J; junction bases unmatched: 10. This CDR3 has 15 amino acids. CDR1 and CDR2 from the germline V gene are MNHEY and SVGAGI. The DNA of the CDR3 is TGTGCCAGCAGTACCGTAGCGGGAGGAGGCCGTGAGCAGTTCTTC. This codes for CASSTVAGGGREQFF.

The rearrangement joins TRBV28 to TRBJ1-5; no clear D. The CDR3 length is 15 residues. Germline CDR1 MDHEN, CDR2 SYDVKM. V gave up 2 bases and J gave up 2 bases, with 10 bases separating them. The CDR3 coding sequence is TGTGCCAGCAGTTTAAGAGGGTTGGGCAATCAGCCCCAGCATTTT. Protein product: CASSLRGLGNQPQHF.

J is TRBJ1-3 and V is TRBV18; the match to TRBD1 covers 8 bases. The junction had 12 bases not matched to a gene; V was cut back by 5 bases and J by 3 bases. Germline CDR1 KGHSH, CDR2 LQKENI. The CDR3 is 17 amino acids. Here the CDR3 DNA reads TGTGCCAGCTCATCCCAGGGGGCGTATGGAATTGGAAACACCATATATTTT. Translation: CASSSQGAYGIGNTIYF.

This clone was seen just once. The CDR3 sequence: CASSRTGANYGYTF. In DNA, the CDR3 is TGTGCCAGCAGTCGGACAGGCGCAAACTATGGCTACACCTTC. The V call is TRBV6-5, the J call TRBJ1-2; 7 bases fit TRBD1. J was trimmed by 2 bases and V by 5 bases; bases with no gene match: 5. This CDR3 spans 14 amino acids. Germline V lookup: CDR1 MNHEY, CDR2 SVGAGI.

The V and J genes are TRBV19 and TRBJ1-2; 7 bases fit TRBD1. CDR1 and CDR2 (germline): LNHDA, SQIVND (reference sequence). CDR3 length equals 11 residues. CDR3 DNA sequence: TGTGCTACTCGGCAGGGGGATGGCTACACCTTC. This translates into CATRQGDGYTF.

The genes are TRBV19 and TRBJ1-4, with D unclear. V was trimmed by 4 bases and J by 8 bases, leaving 14 bases between them. The CDR3 length is 14 residues. Per the germline V gene, CDR1 is LNHDA and CDR2 is SQIVND (reference sequence). The CDR3 DNA reads TGTGCCAGTAGTACATCCTCTCGTGGGGAAAAACTGTTTTTT. This encodes CASSTSSRGEKLFF.

The genes are TRBV7-9 and TRBJ2-3; D not certain. V was trimmed by 2 bases and J by 5 bases, leaving 5 bases between them. This CDR3 region has 12 residues. CDR1 is SEHNR, CDR2 FQNEAQ, per germline (reference sequence). The DNA for the CDR3 is TGTGCCAGCAGCTTAAAGGTAGATACGCAGTATTTT. It codes for CASSLKVDTQYF.

This chain links TRBV5-1 with TRBJ2-1, with D tentatively TRBD2 (5 bases). Per germline, CDR1 SGHRS and CDR2 YFSETQ. The CDR3 sequence is 14 residues long. Between the trimmed V and J ends, which lost 0 bases and 9 bases, there was a span of 13 bases. In DNA, the CDR3 is TGCGCCAGCAGCTTGGCCGCGGGCACGCGTGAGCAGTTCTTC. Translation: CASSLAAGTREQFF.

CDR3 nucleotide sequence: TGTGCCAGCAGCCAAGTTCTAGCGGGGGGGCCCGGGGAGCTGTTTTTT. This translates into CASSQVLAGGPGELFF. This chain uses TRBV4-2 with TRBJ2-2, with 12 bases that match TRBD2. J lost 6 bases, V lost 1 base, and 3 bases had no gene match. Per germline, CDR1 LGHNA and CDR2 YNFKEQ. The CDR3 is made up of 16 amino acids.

The CDR3 spells CASSILSGSGPVNEQFF. The CDR3 DNA follows: TGTGCCAGTAGTATTCTCTCGGGTAGCGGTCCCGTCAATGAGCAGTTCTTC. J is TRBJ2-1 and V is TRBV19, with a possible D match to TRBD2 (6 bases). The CDR3 consists of 17 residues. Between the trimmed V and J ends, which lost 3 bases and 6 bases, there was a span of 21 bases. CDR1 is LNHDA, CDR2 SQIVND, per germline (reference sequence).

The chain has TRBV6-5 and TRBJ2-7; no clear D. The CDR3 contains 14 residues. Germline CDR1 reads MNHEY; CDR2 reads SVGAGI. With 6 bases removed from V and 7 bases from J, the gap between germline ends came to 19 bases. In DNA, the CDR3 is TGTGCCAGCAGCCCGGACCCCAGTAGGAGAGAGCAGTACTTC. Translating it yields CASSPDPSRREQYF.

The chain couples TRBV28 to TRBJ2-7; D gene unclear. The CDR3 runs to 13 residues. The germline CDR1 and CDR2 sequences are MDHEN and SYDVKM. V was cut by 6 bases and J by 0 bases, with 9 bases left in between. The CDR3 loop reads CASRYGLSYEQYF. Written as DNA, the CDR3 is TGTGCCAGCAGGTACGGCCTCTCCTACGAGCAGTACTTC.

The genes are TRBV21-1 and TRBJ1-2; no check of the table's D call, TRBD1, against the DNA was made. TRBV21-1 has pseudogene status. The CDR3 has 19 residues. The CDR3 DNA sequence: TGTGCCAGCAGCAAAGGAGGACCGGACAGAGTTGTCACTGACTATGGCTACACCTTC. It translates to CASSKGGPDRVVTDYGYTF.

The chain is built from TRBV28 and TRBJ2-5; the D gene is possibly TRBD1 (5 bases). Trimming removed 6 bases from V and 5 bases from J, with 16 bases in between. The CDR3 length is 14 residues. The germline gives CDR1 MDHEN, CDR2 SYDVKM. The CDR3 nucleotides are TGTGCCAGCAGGTGGGGCCAGTCGAGGGAGACCCAGTACTTC. It codes for CASRWGQSRETQYF.